This T cell receptor (beta chain) appears in the sequencing data of a study of shared T cell receptors in the human thymus. Germline V gives CDR1 KGHSH, CDR2 LQKENI. V was clipped by 5 bases and J by 10 bases, with 15 bases between them. The CDR3 is 12 amino acids. Clones were sequenced by immunoSEQ multiplex PCR, and TCRdb holds only the in-frame ones, with some missing. The table shows roughly 500,000 clones, with around three quarters occurring only once. These records were also assigned to another study, of human thymus T cells. That paper adds: It looked as if thymic and blood repertoires used V and J genes in a biased way. Thymic repertoires overlap heavily among unrelated individuals, related research has reported.

Input material: thymocytes. This clonotype was obtained from a boy under two years old with a congenital heart defect. The J gene is TRBJ2-7, the V gene TRBV18, with D unclear. The CDR3 coding sequence is TGTGCCAGCTCAGCCACCGGCGAGCGACAGTACTTC. Protein: CASSATGERQYF.